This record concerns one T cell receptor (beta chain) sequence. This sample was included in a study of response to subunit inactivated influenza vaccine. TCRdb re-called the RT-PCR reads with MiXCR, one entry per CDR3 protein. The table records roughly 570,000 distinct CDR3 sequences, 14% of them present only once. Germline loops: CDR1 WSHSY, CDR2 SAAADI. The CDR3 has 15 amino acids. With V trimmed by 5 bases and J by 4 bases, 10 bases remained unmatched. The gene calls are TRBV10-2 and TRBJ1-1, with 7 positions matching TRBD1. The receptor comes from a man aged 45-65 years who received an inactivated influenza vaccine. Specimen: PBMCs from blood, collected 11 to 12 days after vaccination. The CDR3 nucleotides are TGCGCCAGCAGTCCCGGGACAGTACGTGGCACTGAAGCTTTCTTT. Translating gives CASSPGTVRGTEAFF.